This paragraph reports one T cell receptor (beta chain). As yet, its antigen is unknown. The source of the sample is a study of T cell responses to AZD1222 COVID-19 vaccine. Study-wide results and caveats: Unmutated variant regions are reportedly the target of nearly half of TCRs that are spike-specific. Baseline seropositivity characterized only a handful of AZD1222 recipients. Increases in Spike-specific TCR breadth and depth were seen after two AZD1222 doses. Researchers report vaccine-associated CD4 TCRs spanning spike, with dominance at 160-218 and 743-854.

Profiled with immunoSEQ multiplex PCR; TCRdb holds only in-frame clones, not every one. Of some 150,000 clones listed, 88% were seen once; the top ten hold approximately 3.1%. This CDR3 is 15 amino acids long. Between the trimmed V and J ends, which lost 5 bases and 1 base, there was a span of 9 bases. Germline V gene data show CDR1 as SEHNR and CDR2 as FQNEAQ (reference sequence). The receptor comes from an adult in good health. The specimen was peripheral blood, collected on day 0 of MenACWY control vaccination. The rearrangement uses TRBV7-9 and TRBJ2-6; D gene ambiguous. The CDR3 region has the DNA TGTGCCAGCAGCGAAGGGTCTTCTGGGGCCAACGTCCTGACTTTC. It is translated as CASSEGSSGANVLTF. Full variable domain (outside the CDR3, taken from reference TRBV7-9 and TRBJ2-6): DTGVSQNPRHKITKRGQNVTFRCDPISEHNRLYWYRQTLGQGPEFLTYFQNEAQLEKSRLLSDRFSAERPKGSFSTLEIQRTEQGDSAMYLCASSEGSSGANVLTFGAGSRLTVL.